This T cell receptor beta chain was sequenced during a study of breast tumors, draining lymph nodes, adjacent tissues. Overall study results and limits: The data were judged consistent with most tumor T cells coming from lymph node and expanding in tumor. Data only fit, rather than demonstrated, lymph node origin of most tumor T cells. Luminal-like breast cancer showed significantly greater tumor-nontumor repertoire similarity than basal-like breast cancer did. Compared with lymph nodes, tumors were less diverse; compared with nontumor tissue, more.

This clonotype was observed at least ten times. What it binds is unknown. TCRdb re-called the multiplex PCR reads through MiXCR, storing one row per CDR3 protein. The sample records 150,000 to 200,000 distinct CDR3 sequences, about 30% being singletons. Trimming took off 4 bases at V and 5 bases at J, with 27 bases between the two ends. In germline, CDR1 is MGHRA, CDR2 YSYEKL. This CDR3 is built from 18 residues. Breast cancer patients provided tissue from their axillary draining lymph nodes. Sequencing was performed on axillary lymph node tissue. The receptor was derived from a female donor with breast cancer. Some clones in this sample may be carry-over from other donors' samples. This chain uses TRBV4-1 with TRBJ2-7, with D possibly TRBD2 on 6 matching bases. DNA for the CDR3: TGCGCCAGCAGCCCCCGGGGAGGCCCCAAGGGATTGCCGCACGAGCAGTACTTC. It specifies CASSPRGGPKGLPHEQYF.